The next 23 T cell receptor beta chains were all read from a single sample in a study of cytomegalovirus exposure and HLA in healthy donors. Primers: 60 Vbeta forward and 13 Jbeta reverse. Some clones are missing from TCRdb's copy, which holds only in-frame ones; the method was immunoSEQ multiplex PCR. The repertoire holds roughly 150,000 clones, 80% to 90% seen once, with about 2.5% in the top ten. Sequencing was carried out using PBMCs. These receptors were obtained from a boy aged 2 to 9 in good health and CMV-seronegative.

This chain connects TRBV6-1 to TRBJ2-5; 9 bases are shared with TRBD1. The CDR3 is made up of 14 amino acids. Unmatched junction bases numbered 9, after V lost 8 bases and J lost 5 bases. Germline assignment: CDR1 MNHNS and CDR2 SASEGT. CDR3 in amino acids: CASESGTGQETQYF. The CDR3 DNA is TGTGCCAGCGAATCGGGGACAGGGCAGGAGACCCAGTACTTC.

The rearrangement links TRBV7-3 to TRBJ2-7; TRBD1 agrees at 8 bases. V gave up 5 bases and J gave up 7 bases; unmatched junction bases: 16. This CDR3 spans 16 amino acids. Germline loops: CDR1 SGHTA, CDR2 FQGTGA. CDR3 DNA: TGTGCCAGCAGCCACACTATACCCGACAGGGGAAGGGAGCAGTACTTC. Protein sequence: CASSHTIPDRGREQYF.

The chain carries TRBV5-1 and TRBJ2-1, with TRBD2 as a possible D gene (6 bases). The CDR3 has 16 amino acids. The V gene's germline CDR1 is SGHRS and CDR2 YFSETQ. The V and J ends lost 3 bases and 6 bases respectively, with 19 bases between them. This CDR3 is CASSSEGPQPGNEQFF. The CDR3, as DNA: TGCGCCAGCAGCTCGGAGGGACCACAGCCGGGCAATGAGCAGTTCTTC.

The chain couples TRBV5-1 to TRBJ1-2; D not certain. Trimming shortened V by 3 bases and J by 4 bases, and 10 bases separated the two germline ends. The CDR3 has 13 residues. Germline lookup yields CDR1 SGHRS and CDR2 YFSETQ. In DNA, the CDR3 is TGCGCCAGCAGCTCTCCGGGGATCTATGGCTACACCTTC. Protein: CASSSPGIYGYTF.

V gene TRBV4-3 combines with J gene TRBJ2-1; D may be TRBD1 (5 bases). The CDR3 extends over 16 amino acids. Germline loops: CDR1 LGHNA, CDR2 YSLEER. V shed 0 bases and J shed 4 bases, with 13 bases lying between them. The CDR3 region has the DNA TGCGCCAGCAGCCAAGATGACAGCCCAATTTACAATGAGCAGTTCTTC. This translates into CASSQDDSPIYNEQFF.

CDR3 nucleotides: TGTGCCAGCAGCCAACGCCCTAACAGGGCGACAAAAAACATTCAGTACTTC. This translates into CASSQRPNRATKNIQYF. This chain uses TRBV7-2 with TRBJ2-4; tentatively, D is TRBD1 (6 bases). The CDR3 has 17 residues. V gave up 5 bases and J gave up 4 bases, with 21 bases separating them. CDR1 is SGHTA and CDR2 is FQGNSA in the germline V gene.

This clone was observed a single time. The rearrangement joins TRBV30 to TRBJ1-2, with no clear D. Per the germline V gene, CDR1 is GTSNPN and CDR2 is SVGIG (reference sequence). The CDR3 is 13 residues long. Between the trimmed V and J ends, which lost 3 bases and 0 bases, there was a span of 8 bases. The CDR3 reads CAWSETSNYGYTF. The CDR3 nucleotides are TGTGCCTGGAGCGAAACTTCTAACTATGGCTACACCTTC.

The chain carries TRBV27 and TRBJ1-5; tentatively, D is TRBD1 (6 bases). V lost 6 bases to trimming and J lost 4 bases, with 16 bases between them. Germline loops: CDR1 MNHEY, CDR2 SMNVEV (reference sequence). The CDR3 is made up of 15 amino acids. The CDR3 DNA sequence: TGTGCCAGCAGATATAAAGGGGGTGCTAATCAGCCCCAGCATTTT. It translates to CASRYKGGANQPQHF.

The genes are TRBV11-3 and TRBJ1-3; 7 nucleotides match TRBD1. The ends lost 4 bases at V and 7 bases at J; junction bases unmatched: 7. The germline gives CDR1 SGHNT, CDR2 YENEEA. The CDR3 length is 14 residues. The CDR3 loop is CASSSDRVDNTIYF. CDR3 nucleotide sequence: TGTGCCAGCAGCTCTGACAGGGTCGACAACACCATATATTTT.

The chain combines TRBV11-3 with TRBJ1-2; D not certain. The germline V and J ends were trimmed by 5 bases and 0 bases, with 19 bases remaining between them. Per the germline V gene, CDR1 is SGHNT and CDR2 is YENEEA. CDR3 size: 17 residues. The CDR3: CASSTHPPWAANYGYTF. The CDR3 DNA is TGTGCCAGCAGCACTCACCCGCCTTGGGCAGCTAACTATGGCTACACCTTC.

The chain recombines TRBV9 with TRBJ2-1; maybe TRBD2 (5 bases). Trimming pared 4 bases from V and 4 bases from J, leaving 18 bases between. CDR1 is SGDLS and CDR2 is YYNGEE in the germline V gene. The CDR3 is 16 amino acids. CDR3 loop: CASSSWVRGGYNEQFF. CDR3 DNA sequence: TGTGCCAGCAGCTCCTGGGTCCGCGGCGGGTACAATGAGCAGTTCTTC.

J is TRBJ2-5 and V is TRBV7-8, with D unresolved. This CDR3 has 13 amino acids. Per the germline V gene, CDR1 is SGHVS and CDR2 is FQNEAQ. Trimming removed 4 bases from V and 4 bases from J, with 10 bases in between. CDR3 sequence reads: CASSSQNLETQYF. The CDR3 DNA reads as TGTGCCAGCAGCTCCCAAAACTTAGAGACCCAGTACTTC.

The V and J genes are TRBV4-1 and TRBJ1-2; 8 positions agree with TRBD1. The CDR3 loop spans 15 amino acids. Germline V gives CDR1 MGHRA, CDR2 YSYEKL. V trimming: 1 base; J trimming: 7 bases; junction bases outside the gene matches: 8. The DNA of the CDR3 is TGCGCCAGCAGCCAAGTTGCCAGGGGGCGCGCTGGCTACACCTTC. Translated: CASSQVARGRAGYTF.

V gene TRBV6-6 combines with J gene TRBJ2-3, with 9 nucleotides matching TRBD2. Looked up from germline, CDR1 is MNHNY and CDR2 is SVGAGI (reference sequence). The V and J ends lost 4 bases and 6 bases, in that order; junction bases with no gene match: 5. The CDR3 is 14 residues long. CDR3 DNA sequence: TGTGCCAGCAGTTTCGCGGGGGGGGTGGATACGCAGTATTTT. Its translation is CASSFAGGVDTQYF.

The CDR3 DNA reads TGCGCCAGCAGCCAAGGCCATCCCTCGACGGGACTTAGCACAGATACGCAGTATTTT. This translates into CASSQGHPSTGLSTDTQYF. The V gene is TRBV4-3, the J gene TRBJ2-3; tentatively, D is TRBD2 (6 bases). V dropped 1 base and J dropped 0 bases, with 20 bases sitting between them. This CDR3 spans 19 amino acids. Germline V CDR1 and CDR2: LGHNA, YSLEER.

V usage is TRBV5-6 and J usage is TRBJ2-1; D not certain. The CDR3 extends over 11 amino acids. V lost 1 base and J lost 13, with 9 bases in between. Germline-derived CDR1 and CDR2 are SGHDT and YYEEEE. The CDR3 is CASSLLTEQFF. The CDR3 bases are TGTGCCAGCAGCTTGTTAACAGAACAGTTCTTC.

This chain connects TRBV5-4 to TRBJ2-5; D gene unclear. The germline V and J ends were trimmed by 0 bases and 0 bases, with 3 bases remaining between them. Per germline, CDR1 SGHNT and CDR2 YYREEE (reference sequence). The CDR3 covers 13 residues. The CDR3, as DNA: TGTGCCAGCAGCTTGGCCGACCAAGAGACCCAGTACTTC. This sequence encodes CASSLADQETQYF. The full variable domain, rest sourced from reference TRBV5-4 and TRBJ2-5, is ETGVTQSPTHLIKTRGQQVTLRCSSQSGHNTVSWYQQALGQGPQFIFQYYREEENGRGNFPPRFSGLQFPNYSSELNVNALELDDSALYLCASSLADQETQYFGPGTRLLVL.

This chain connects TRBV11-3 to TRBJ2-3; TRBD1 might be the D (5 bases). V was shortened by 5 bases and J by 3 bases, with 12 bases between the two germline ends. Germline V lookup: CDR1 SGHNT, CDR2 YENEEA. CDR3 length: 14 residues. This CDR3 reads CASSRPPGTDTQYF. CDR3 in DNA: TGTGCCAGCAGCCGCCCCCCAGGGACAGATACGCAGTATTTT.

In this sample, this clone turned up a few times. The genes are TRBV6-1 and TRBJ1-4, with 7 nucleotides matching TRBD1. The ends lost 4 bases at V and 12 bases at J; junction bases unmatched: 2. The germline gives CDR1 MNHNS, CDR2 SASEGT. This CDR3 has 11 amino acids. CDR3 DNA: TGTGCCAGCAGTGTGCAGGGGGAACTGTTTTTT. Its translation: CASSVQGELFF.

This clone was observed a few times. The gene calls are TRBV6-1 and TRBJ2-1, with 9 bases fitting TRBD2. This CDR3 has 15 residues. CDR1 is MNHNS, CDR2 SASEGT, per germline. V lost 1 base to trimming and J lost 7 bases; unmatched junction nucleotides: 5. The CDR3 DNA is TGTGCCAGCAGTGAAGGGCCTAGCGGGATAAATGAGCAGTTCTTC. This gives the protein CASSEGPSGINEQFF.

This rearrangement joins TRBV18 to TRBJ2-1; no clear D gene. The CDR3 runs to 16 residues. Trimming pared 2 bases from V and 2 bases from J, leaving 13 bases between. Germline V lookup: CDR1 KGHSH, CDR2 LQKENI. CDR3 residues: CASSPLGLGPYNEQFF. DNA for the CDR3: TGTGCCAGCTCACCATTAGGCCTAGGCCCCTACAATGAGCAGTTCTTC. The variable domain in full, completed from reference TRBV18 and TRBJ2-1, reads NAGVMQNPRHLVRRRGQEARLRCSPMKGHSHVYWYRQLPEEGLKFMVYLQKENIIDESGMPKERFSAEFPKEGPSILRIQQVVRGDSAAYFCASSPLGLGPYNEQFFGPGTRLTVL.

This chain connects TRBV5-6 to TRBJ2-7; 8 positions match TRBD1. The V gene's germline CDR1 is SGHDT and CDR2 YYEEEE. V lost 4 bases, J lost 4 bases, and 13 bases stayed unmatched. CDR3 length: 16 residues. CDR3 DNA: TGTGCCAGCAGCCATAACCTCGGACAGGGATCGTACGAGCAGTACTTC. Residues: CASSHNLGQGSYEQYF.

The genes are TRBV9 and TRBJ1-2; 9 bases match TRBD1. The CDR3 spans 13 residues. The germline V gene has CDR1 SGDLS and CDR2 YYNGEE. V shed 3 bases, J shed 4 bases, and the junction held 1 base outside the gene matches. The CDR3 sequence is CASSATGGYGYTF. CDR3 DNA: TGTGCCAGCAGCGCGACAGGGGGCTATGGCTACACCTTC. Drawing the rest from reference TRBV9 and TRBJ1-2, the complete variable domain is DSGVTQTPKHLITATGQRVTLRCSPRSGDLSVYWYQQSLDQGLQFLIQYYNGEERAKGNILERFSAQQFPDLHSELNLSSLELGDSALYFCASSATGGYGYTFGSGTRLTVV.